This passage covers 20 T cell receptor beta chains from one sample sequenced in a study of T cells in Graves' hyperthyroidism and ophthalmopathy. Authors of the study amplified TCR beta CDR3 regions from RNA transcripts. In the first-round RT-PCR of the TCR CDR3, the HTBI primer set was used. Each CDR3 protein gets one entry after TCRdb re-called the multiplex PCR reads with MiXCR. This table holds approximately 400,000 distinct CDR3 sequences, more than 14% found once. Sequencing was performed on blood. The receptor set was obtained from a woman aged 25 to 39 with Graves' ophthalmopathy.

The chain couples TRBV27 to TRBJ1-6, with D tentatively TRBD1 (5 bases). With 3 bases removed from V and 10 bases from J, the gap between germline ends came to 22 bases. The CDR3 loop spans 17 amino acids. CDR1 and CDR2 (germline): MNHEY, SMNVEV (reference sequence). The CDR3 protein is CASSFLLGGSRVSPLHF. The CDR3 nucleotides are TGTGCCAGCAGTTTCCTCTTGGGGGGATCCAGGGTCTCACCCCTCCACTTT.

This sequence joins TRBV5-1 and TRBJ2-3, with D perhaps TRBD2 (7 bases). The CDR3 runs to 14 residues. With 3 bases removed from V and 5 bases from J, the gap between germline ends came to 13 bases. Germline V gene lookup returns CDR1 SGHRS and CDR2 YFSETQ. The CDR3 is CASSWGGAGDTQYF. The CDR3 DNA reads TGCGCCAGCAGCTGGGGGGGGGCCGGAGATACGCAGTATTTT.

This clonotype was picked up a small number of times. CDR3 sequence reads: CASSGRGGLSTQYF. CDR3 nucleotide sequence: TGTGCCAGCAGCGGACGGGGGGGCCTTAGTACGCAGTATTTT. The chain carries TRBV9 and TRBJ2-3, with TRBD2 matching over 8 bases. CDR1 SGDLS and CDR2 YYNGEE come from the germline V gene. The CDR3 spans 14 residues. Unmatched junction bases numbered 8, after V lost 3 bases and J lost 8 bases.

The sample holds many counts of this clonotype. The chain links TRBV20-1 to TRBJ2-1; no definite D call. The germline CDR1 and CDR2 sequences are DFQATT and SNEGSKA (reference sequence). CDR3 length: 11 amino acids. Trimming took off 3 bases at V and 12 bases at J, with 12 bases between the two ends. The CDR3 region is CSARTLARQFF. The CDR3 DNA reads TGCAGTGCTAGGACTCTCGCTAGGCAGTTCTTC.

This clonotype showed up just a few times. The CDR3, as DNA: TGTGCCAGCAGCCAAGAGTCAGGACTAGCGGGGAGGGATGAGCAGTTCTTC. Translated: CASSQESGLAGRDEQFF. The chain employs TRBV3-1 and TRBJ2-1, with 12 bases that match TRBD2. Germline CDR1 LGHDT, CDR2 YNNKEL (reference sequence). This CDR3 region has 17 residues. With 0 bases clipped from V and 8 bases from J, the junction kept 8 bases outside the gene matches.

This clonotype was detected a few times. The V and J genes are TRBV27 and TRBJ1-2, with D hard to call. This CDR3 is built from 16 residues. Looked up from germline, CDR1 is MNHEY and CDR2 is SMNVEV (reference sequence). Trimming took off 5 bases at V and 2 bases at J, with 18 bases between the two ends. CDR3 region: CASSNKSDGRNYGYTF. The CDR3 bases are TGTGCCAGCAGTAACAAATCGGACGGCCGAAACTATGGCTACACCTTC.

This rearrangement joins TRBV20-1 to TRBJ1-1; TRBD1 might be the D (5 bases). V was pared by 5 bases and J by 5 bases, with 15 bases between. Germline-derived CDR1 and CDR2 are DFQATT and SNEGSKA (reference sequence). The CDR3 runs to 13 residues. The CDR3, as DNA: TGCAGTGCTGACACTTGGGGGGGGACTGAAGCTTTCTTT. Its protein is CSADTWGGTEAFF.

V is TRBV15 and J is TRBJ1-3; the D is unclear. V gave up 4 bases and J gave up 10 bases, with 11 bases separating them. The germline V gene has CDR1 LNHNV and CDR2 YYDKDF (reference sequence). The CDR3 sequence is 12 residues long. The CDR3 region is CATSNPPGTIYF. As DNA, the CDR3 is TGTGCCACCAGCAACCCCCCGGGGACCATATATTTT.

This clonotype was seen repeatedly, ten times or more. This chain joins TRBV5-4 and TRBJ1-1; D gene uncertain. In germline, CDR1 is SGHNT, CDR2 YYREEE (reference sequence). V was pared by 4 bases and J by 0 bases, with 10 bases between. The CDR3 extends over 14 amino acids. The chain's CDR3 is CASSLLGLNTEAFF. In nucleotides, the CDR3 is TGTGCCAGCAGCCTCCTGGGCTTGAACACTGAAGCTTTCTTT.

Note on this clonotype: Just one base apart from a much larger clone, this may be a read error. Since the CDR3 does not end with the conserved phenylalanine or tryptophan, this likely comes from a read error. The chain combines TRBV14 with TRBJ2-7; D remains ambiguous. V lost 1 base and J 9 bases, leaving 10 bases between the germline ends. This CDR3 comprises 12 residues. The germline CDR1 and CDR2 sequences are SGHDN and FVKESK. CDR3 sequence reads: CASSQVPPAQYL. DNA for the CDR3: TGTGCCAGCAGCCAAGTCCCGCCCGCGCAGTACCTC.

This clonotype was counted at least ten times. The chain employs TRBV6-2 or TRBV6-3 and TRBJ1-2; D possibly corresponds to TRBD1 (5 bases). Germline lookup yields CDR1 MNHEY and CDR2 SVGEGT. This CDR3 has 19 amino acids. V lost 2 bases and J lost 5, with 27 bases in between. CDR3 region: CASSYDFQGPGMSGYGYTF. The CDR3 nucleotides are TGTGCCAGCAGTTACGATTTCCAGGGACCCGGGATGTCTGGTTATGGCTACACCTTC.

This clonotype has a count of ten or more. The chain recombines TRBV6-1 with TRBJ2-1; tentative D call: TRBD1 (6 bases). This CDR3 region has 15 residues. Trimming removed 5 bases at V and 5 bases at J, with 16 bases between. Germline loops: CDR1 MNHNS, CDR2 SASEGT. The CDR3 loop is CASSRGLDTDNEQFF. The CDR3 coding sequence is TGTGCCAGCAGTAGGGGGTTAGACACAGACAATGAGCAGTTCTTC.

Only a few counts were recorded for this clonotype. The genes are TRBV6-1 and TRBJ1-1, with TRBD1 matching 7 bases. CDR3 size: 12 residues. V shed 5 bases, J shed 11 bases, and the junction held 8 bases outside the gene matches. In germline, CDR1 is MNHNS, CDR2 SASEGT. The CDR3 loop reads CASSLGDSNAFF. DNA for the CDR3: TGTGCCAGCAGTTTAGGGGACAGCAATGCTTTCTTT.

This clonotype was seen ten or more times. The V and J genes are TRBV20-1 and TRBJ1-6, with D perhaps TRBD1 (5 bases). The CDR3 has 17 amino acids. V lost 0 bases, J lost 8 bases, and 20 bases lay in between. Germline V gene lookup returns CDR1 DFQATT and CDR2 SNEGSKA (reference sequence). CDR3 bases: TGCAGTGCTAGAGATAGGGGACCGCGGGGTATAGATTCACCCCTCCACTTT. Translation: CSARDRGPRGIDSPLHF.

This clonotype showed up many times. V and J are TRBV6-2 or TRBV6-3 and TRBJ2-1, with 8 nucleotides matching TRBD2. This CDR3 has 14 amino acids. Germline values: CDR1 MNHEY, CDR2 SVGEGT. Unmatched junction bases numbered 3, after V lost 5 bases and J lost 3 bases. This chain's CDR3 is CASSVTSDYNEQFF. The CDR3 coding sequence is TGTGCCAGCAGTGTGACTAGCGACTACAATGAGCAGTTCTTC.

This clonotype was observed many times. CDR3 region: CASSRDRVSYNEQFF. The CDR3 nucleotides are TGTGCCAGCAGCAGAGACAGGGTTTCCTACAATGAGCAGTTCTTC. This chain uses TRBV7-9 with TRBJ2-1; TRBD1 matches 7 bases. The CDR3 contains 15 residues. The junction had 5 bases not matched to a gene; V was cut back by 5 bases and J by 1 base. Germline V gene data show CDR1 as SEHNR and CDR2 as FQNEAQ (reference sequence).

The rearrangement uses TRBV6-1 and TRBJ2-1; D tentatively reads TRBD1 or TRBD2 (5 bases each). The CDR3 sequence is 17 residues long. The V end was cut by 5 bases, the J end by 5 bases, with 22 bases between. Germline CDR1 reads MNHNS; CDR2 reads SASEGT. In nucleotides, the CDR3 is TGTGCCAGCAGTAGAGGGGAAAACTTGAATTTTCACAATGAGCAGTTCTTC. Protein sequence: CASSRGENLNFHNEQFF.

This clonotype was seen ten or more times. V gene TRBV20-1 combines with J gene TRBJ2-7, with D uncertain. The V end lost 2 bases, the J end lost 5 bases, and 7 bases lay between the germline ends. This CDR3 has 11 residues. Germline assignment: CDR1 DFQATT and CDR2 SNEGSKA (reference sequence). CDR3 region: CSARQADEQYF. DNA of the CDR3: TGCAGTGCTAGACAGGCAGACGAGCAGTACTTC.

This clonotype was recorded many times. Here the CDR3 reads CSARVTPGLGETQYF. The CDR3 region has the DNA TGCAGTGCTAGAGTAACCCCCGGTCTGGGAGAGACCCAGTACTTC. The chain has TRBV20-1 and TRBJ2-5; D unclear. Germline V gene data show CDR1 as DFQATT and CDR2 as SNEGSKA (reference sequence). The CDR3 consists of 15 residues. The V end was cut by 1 base, the J end by 4 bases, with 16 bases between.

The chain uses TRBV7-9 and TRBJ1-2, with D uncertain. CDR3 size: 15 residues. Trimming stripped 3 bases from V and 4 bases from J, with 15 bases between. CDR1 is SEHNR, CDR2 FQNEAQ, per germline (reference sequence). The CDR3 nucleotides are TGTGCCAGCAGCTTGCAGTCCCTATTGGGCTATGGCTACACCTTC. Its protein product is CASSLQSLLGYGYTF.